This TCR beta chain was identified in a study of blood T cell repertoires in COVID-19. Study overall: COVID-19 samples collected from the United States, Italy and Spain covered acute and convalescent phases.

Per the study methods: The authors estimated nucleated cell counts from reference gene primer amplification. TCRdb keeps only in-frame clones here, not all; method: immunoSEQ multiplex PCR. V and J calls and clone size are those listed in that table; D and trimming were worked out from the DNA. The sample has about 190,000 clones; approximately 80% are singletons. The receptor was derived from a woman aged 50 to 60 with acute or convalescent COVID-19. Sequencing was carried out using peripheral blood.

In DNA, the CDR3 is TGTGCCAGCAGCCCCGGACAGGGAGCGACTAATGAAAAACTGTTTTTT. Protein sequence: CASSPGQGATNEKLFF. The J gene is TRBJ1-4, the V gene TRBV5-4; TRBD1 aligns across 8 bases. CDR3 size: 16 residues. Germline lookup yields CDR1 SGHNT and CDR2 YYREEE (reference sequence). The ends lost 4 bases at V and 2 bases at J; junction bases unmatched: 7.